This T cell receptor (beta chain) came from a study of TIL therapy for anti-PD-1-resistant metastatic lung cancer. In the study overall: Half of patients were current or former smokers.

Findings of the study overall: Many TIL product clones were absent from baseline tumor, suggesting clonal contraction.

Sequencing used immunoSEQ v3. Data came from immunoSEQ multiplex PCR; TCRdb stores just in-frame clones and leaves some out. The sample holds over 20,000 clones, 55% to 75% seen once. On this clone: Its antigen is not identified.

The V end was cut by 1 base, the J end by 0 bases, with 10 bases between. The CDR3 spans 16 residues. Germline V gives CDR1 SGDLS, CDR2 YYNGEE. Time point described: pre-treatment sample, taken before nivolumab and TIL therapy. Pleural nodules or supraclavicular lymph nodes made up most of the excised metastases sampled. This clonotype was obtained from a person aged 25-85 years with non-small cell lung cancer. The chain uses TRBV9 and TRBJ1-4; tentative D call: TRBD1 (6 bases). This specimen consisted of tumor tissue, obtained at baseline. Here the CDR3 DNA reads TGTGCCAGCAGCGTATCTGGACAGACAACTAATGAAAAACTGTTTTTT. Its protein is CASSVSGQTTNEKLFF.